A single sample gave rise to the 17 T cell receptor beta chains below, sequenced in a study of cytotoxic CD8 clonotypes in ibrutinib-treated CLL. This table comes from immunoSEQ multiplex PCR, and its TCRdb copy is limited to in-frame clones, with some not included. The table records 150,000 or so clones, 65% to 85% of them present only once. This specimen was PBMCs, taken after 36 months of ibrutinib treatment. The origin of the receptors is a human donor with chronic lymphocytic leukemia.

The rearrangement uses TRBV5-1 and TRBJ2-1; D gene unclear. The germline CDR1 and CDR2 sequences are SGHRS and YFSETQ. CDR3 length equals 12 residues. Trimming removed 4 bases at V and 15 bases at J, with 17 bases between. The CDR3 bases are TGCGCCAGCAGCCCAACCGGGCCTTGGCCGTTCTTC. Its translation: CASSPTGPWPFF.

This sequence joins TRBV7-2 and TRBJ1-5; the D is unclear. Germline CDR1 is SGHTA and CDR2 is FQGNSA. Trimming stripped 1 base from V and 3 bases from J, with 13 bases between. CDR3 length: 16 residues. In DNA form, the CDR3 reads TGTGCCAGCAGCTTAGAAGCGGGCTGGAACAATCAGCCCCAGCATTTT. As protein: CASSLEAGWNNQPQHF.

The chain employs TRBV6-5 and TRBJ1-5, with D unresolved. This CDR3 contains 15 residues. Germline CDR1 and CDR2: MNHEY and SVGAGI. The germline V and J ends were trimmed by 6 bases and 3 bases, with 15 bases remaining between them. As DNA, the CDR3 is TGTGCCAGCAGCCACTACTATGGCAACAATCAGCCCCAGCATTTT. Translating it yields CASSHYYGNNQPQHF.

The V call is TRBV5-1, the J call TRBJ2-3; 8 nucleotides agree with TRBD1. The V and J ends lost 4 bases and 2 bases, in that order; junction bases with no gene match: 3. Germline loops: CDR1 SGHRS, CDR2 YFSETQ. The CDR3 has 14 amino acids. CDR3 residues: CASSTGQVTDTQYF. The CDR3 DNA is TGCGCCAGCAGCACGGGACAGGTCACAGATACGCAGTATTTT.

The chain recombines TRBV5-1 with TRBJ2-7; 12 bases agree with TRBD1. The CDR3 runs 15 residues. V lost 4 bases to trimming and J lost 4 bases; unmatched junction nucleotides: 6. Germline CDR1 reads SGHRS; CDR2 reads YFSETQ. DNA for the CDR3: TGCGCCAGCAGCACCGGGACAGGGGGCGGGTACGAGCAGTACTTC. This sequence encodes CASSTGTGGGYEQYF. Full variable domain (missing parts from reference TRBV5-1 and TRBJ2-7): KAGVTQTPRYLIKTRGQQVTLSCSPISGHRSVSWYQQTPGQGLQFLFEYFSETQRNKGNFPGRFSGRQFSNSRSEMNVSTLELGDSALYLCASSTGTGGGYEQYFGPGTRLTVT.

V is TRBV19 and J is TRBJ1-1, with D possibly TRBD1 on 5 matching bases. CDR1 and CDR2 (germline): LNHDA, SQIVND (reference sequence). The CDR3 totals 16 residues. V was clipped by 0 bases and J by 4 bases, with 15 bases between them. CDR3 sequence reads: CASSIDGTNWRTEAFF. CDR3 coding DNA: TGTGCCAGTAGTATAGATGGGACCAACTGGCGCACTGAAGCTTTCTTT.

The chain recombines TRBV4-2 with TRBJ2-1, with unresolved D. The length of the CDR3 is 16 residues. The V gene's germline CDR1 is LGHNA and CDR2 YNFKEQ. Trimming took off 0 bases at V and 4 bases at J, with 13 bases between the two ends. CDR3 sequence: CASSQDGSPIYNEQFF. The CDR3, as DNA: TGTGCCAGCAGCCAAGATGGCAGCCCAATTTACAATGAGCAGTTCTTC.

The rearrangement uses TRBV5-5 and TRBJ1-1; D perhaps matches TRBD1 (5 bases). There are 14 residues in the CDR3. The germline gives CDR1 SGHKS, CDR2 YYEKEE (reference sequence). The ends were cut back, 2 bases at V and 4 bases at J, with 12 bases in the middle. The CDR3, as DNA: TGTGCCAGCAGCTTTCAGGGTTCCGGCACTGAAGCTTTCTTT. Translated, it gives CASSFQGSGTEAFF. Looking up the rest from reference TRBV5-5 and TRBJ1-1 gives the full variable domain: DAGVTQSPTHLIKTRGQQVTLRCSPISGHKSVSWYQQVLGQGPQFIFQYYEKEERGRGNFPDRFSARQFPNYSSELNVNALLLGDSALYLCASSFQGSGTEAFFGQGTRLTVV.

The gene calls are TRBV5-4 and TRBJ2-3, with D perhaps matching TRBD2 (6 bases). V shed 5 bases and J shed 5 bases, with 18 bases lying between them. Germline V gene data show CDR1 as SGHNT and CDR2 as YYREEE (reference sequence). This CDR3 contains 15 residues. This CDR3 reads CASRTTGARGDTQYF. Written as DNA, the CDR3 is TGTGCCAGCAGAACGACCGGGGCGCGGGGAGATACGCAGTATTTT.

The genes are TRBV11-3 and TRBJ2-1, with TRBD2 identical over 11 bases. Per germline, CDR1 SGHNT and CDR2 YENEEA. The ends lost 5 bases at V and 2 bases at J; junction bases unmatched: 2. This CDR3 comprises 15 residues. CDR3 nucleotide sequence: TGTGCCAGCAGCCAGACTAGCGGGGCCTACAATGAGCAGTTCTTC. This sequence encodes CASSQTSGAYNEQFF.

This clone was found a few times. CDR3 DNA: TGTGCCAGCAGAAACGCCGGTGTGCCTTGG. Translated: CASRNAGVPW. This chain links TRBV21-1 with TRBJ2-7; the listed D gene, TRBD2, was not tested against the DNA. TRBV21-1 is annotated as a pseudogene. The CDR3 has 10 amino acids.

The V call is TRBV5-1, the J call TRBJ1-1, with a possible D match to TRBD1 (6 bases). The ends were cut back, 3 bases at V and 4 bases at J, with 10 bases in the middle. The CDR3 has 13 residues. Germline assignment: CDR1 SGHRS and CDR2 YFSETQ. The CDR3 sequence: CASSSTRGTEAFF. CDR3 in DNA: TGCGCCAGCAGCTCCACCAGGGGCACTGAAGCTTTCTTT.

This clone was picked up one time. This sequence joins TRBV5-6 and TRBJ2-2; D is possibly TRBD1 (5 bases). The CDR3 is 14 amino acids. Germline V gene sequence: CDR1 SGHDT, CDR2 YYEEEE. V was cut by 0 bases and J by 4 bases, with 7 bases left in between. CDR3 in DNA: TGTGCCAGCAGCTTGGGGGGCCCCACCGGGGAGCTGTTTTTT. It is translated as CASSLGGPTGELFF.

This rearrangement joins TRBV7-9 to TRBJ2-3; TRBD1 matches 11 bases. V shed 4 bases, J shed 2 bases, and the junction held 5 bases outside the gene matches. Per germline, CDR1 SEHNR and CDR2 FQNEAQ (reference sequence). There are 16 residues in the CDR3. For the CDR3, the DNA is TGTGCCAGCAGCTCCGGGACAGGGGGATCCACAGATACGCAGTATTTT. This codes for CASSSGTGGSTDTQYF.

The rearrangement joins TRBV7-9 to TRBJ2-7; D is perhaps TRBD1 or TRBD2 (5 bases each). Trimming took off 5 bases at V and 6 bases at J, with 11 bases between the two ends. This CDR3 region has 12 residues. Germline values: CDR1 SEHNR, CDR2 FQNEAQ (reference sequence). The CDR3 sequence is CASSRGASEQYF. The CDR3 coding sequence is TGTGCCAGCAGCCGAGGGGCCTCCGAGCAGTACTTC.

This clone has just a few counts. J is TRBJ1-1 and V is TRBV4-1, with D possibly being TRBD1 (5 bases). Germline CDR1 reads MGHRA; CDR2 reads YSYEKL. The CDR3 spans 13 residues. V lost 4 bases and J 4 bases, leaving 10 bases between the germline ends. CDR3 DNA: TGCGCCAGCAGCCGCGGAGGGGTCACTGAAGCTTTCTTT. Translated: CASSRGGVTEAFF.

In nucleotides, the CDR3 is TGTGCCAGCAGCCGGGAGCTATATAGCAATCAGCCCCAGCATTTT. Translation gives CASSRELYSNQPQHF. This sequence joins TRBV7-8 and TRBJ1-5; D unresolved. Trimming removed 5 bases at V and 0 bases at J, with 11 bases between. Germline V gene sequence: CDR1 SGHVS, CDR2 FQNEAQ. The CDR3 has 15 amino acids.